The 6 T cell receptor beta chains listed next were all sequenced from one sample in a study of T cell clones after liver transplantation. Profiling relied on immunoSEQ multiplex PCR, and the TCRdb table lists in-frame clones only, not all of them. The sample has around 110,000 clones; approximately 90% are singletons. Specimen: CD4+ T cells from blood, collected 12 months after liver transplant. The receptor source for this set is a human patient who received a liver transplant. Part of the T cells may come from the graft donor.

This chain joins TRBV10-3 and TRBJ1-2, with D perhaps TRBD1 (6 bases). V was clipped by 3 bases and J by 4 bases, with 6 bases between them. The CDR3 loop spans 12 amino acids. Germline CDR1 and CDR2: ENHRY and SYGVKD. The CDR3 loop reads CAISEGGYGYTF. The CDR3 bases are TGTGCCATCAGTGAAGGGGGCTATGGCTACACCTTC.

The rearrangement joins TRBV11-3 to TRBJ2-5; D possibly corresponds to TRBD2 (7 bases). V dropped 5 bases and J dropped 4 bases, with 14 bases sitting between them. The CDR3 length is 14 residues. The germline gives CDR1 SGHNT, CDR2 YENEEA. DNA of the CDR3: TGTGCCAGCAGCCGAGGGGGGGGATCAGAGACCCAGTACTTC. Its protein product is CASSRGGGSETQYF.

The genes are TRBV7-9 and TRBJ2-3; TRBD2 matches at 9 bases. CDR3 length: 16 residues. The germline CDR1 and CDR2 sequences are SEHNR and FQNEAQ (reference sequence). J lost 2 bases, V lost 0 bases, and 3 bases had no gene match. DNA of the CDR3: TGTGCCAGCAGCTTAGCCGCGGGAGGGGACACAGATACGCAGTATTTT. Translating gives CASSLAAGGDTDTQYF.

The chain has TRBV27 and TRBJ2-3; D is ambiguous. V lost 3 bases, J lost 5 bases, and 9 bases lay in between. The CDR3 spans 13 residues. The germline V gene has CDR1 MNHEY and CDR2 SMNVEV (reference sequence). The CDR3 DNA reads TGTGCCAGCAGTTTGGCTGGGGAAGATACGCAGTATTTT. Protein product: CASSLAGEDTQYF.

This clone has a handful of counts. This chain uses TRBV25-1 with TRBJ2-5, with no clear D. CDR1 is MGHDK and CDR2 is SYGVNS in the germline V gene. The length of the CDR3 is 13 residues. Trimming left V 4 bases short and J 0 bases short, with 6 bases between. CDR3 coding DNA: TGTGCCAGCAGTGTTCAGTACCAAGAGACCCAGTACTTC. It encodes CASSVQYQETQYF.

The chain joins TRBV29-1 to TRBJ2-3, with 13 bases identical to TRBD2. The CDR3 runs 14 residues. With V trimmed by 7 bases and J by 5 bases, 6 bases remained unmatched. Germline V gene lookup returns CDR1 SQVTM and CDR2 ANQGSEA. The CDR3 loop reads CSASLAGGKDTQYF. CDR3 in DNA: TGCAGCGCATCACTAGCGGGAGGGAAAGATACGCAGTATTTT.